The rows below give T cell receptor beta chains drawn from one sample of a study of CD8 T cells in Susac syndrome. TCRdb re-analysed the immunoSEQ multiplex PCR reads in MiXCR, keeping a single row per CDR3 protein. The sample includes about 280,000 distinct CDR3 sequences, roughly 85% of them seen just once. The sequencing sample was made of CD8+ T cells from PBMCs. The receptors were sampled from a human donor with multiple sclerosis. Each CDR3 is given with its conserved first and last residue. Each record gives: V gene, D gene, clone size, J gene, CDR3 protein, CDR3 DNA. D genes are given only for firm matches. A clone size is listed for some rows: how often the clone was seen (once, few, many), or a class if it is expanded.

>TRBV29-1|.|once|TRBJ2-7
CSVRDTYEQYF
TGCAGTGTGAGGGACACCTACGAGCAGTACTTC
>TRBV6-6|.|.|TRBJ1-1
CASSYAGLNTEAFF
TGTGCCAGCAGTTACGCAGGTCTGAACACTGAAGCTTTCTTT
>TRBV7-9|.|.|TRBJ2-5
CASLQPTHPSQQETQYF
TGTGCCAGTTTACAGCCGACCCATCCGTCACAACAAGAGACCCAGTACTTC
>TRBV27|.|.|TRBJ2-3
CASSLVKAGGTDTQYF
TGTGCCAGCAGTTTAGTAAAGGCTGGAGGGACAGATACGCAGTATTTT
>TRBV2|.|few|TRBJ2-1
CASRGGEQFF
TGTGCCAGTAGGGGGGGGGAGCAGTTCTTC
>TRBV28|.|once|TRBJ2-3
CASSLFVSSTDTQYF
TGTGCCAGCAGTTTATTTGTGTCTAGCACAGATACGCAGTATTTT
>TRBV7-8|.|.|TRBJ1-4
CASSLRQPNEKLFF
TGTGCCAGCAGCCTTAGACAACCTAATGAAAAACTGTTTTTT
>TRBV3-1|TRBD1|.|TRBJ1-4
CASSPLDRGEKLLF
TGTGCCAGCAGCCCTCTGGACAGGGGTGAAAAACTGCTTTTT
>TRBV27|.|.|TRBJ2-1
CASSLYLAGENEQFF
TGTGCCAGCAGTTTGTATTTGGCAGGGGAAAATGAGCAGTTCTTC
>TRBV9|.|.|TRBJ2-1
CASSVRGVANNEQFF
TGTGCCAGCAGCGTAAGAGGTGTAGCGAACAATGAGCAGTTCTTC
>TRBV28|TRBD2|.|TRBJ2-3
CASSLASGTITDTQYF
TGTGCCAGCAGTTTGGCTAGCGGGACAATCACAGATACGCAGTATTTT
>TRBV21-1|.|.|TRBJ2-2
CASGHRGRTGELFF
TGTGCCAGCGGCCACAGGGGGCGCACCGGGGAGCTGTTTTTT
>TRBV28|TRBD1|.|TRBJ1-4
CASSHGRTGGDEKLFF
TGTGCCAGCAGTCACGGGAGGACAGGGGGGGATGAAAAACTGTTTTTT
>TRBV9|.|.|TRBJ1-3
CASSVVGSPSGQNTIYF
TGTGCCAGCAGCGTAGTGGGCTCTCCCTCAGGGCAAAACACCATATATTTT
>TRBV5-4|.|.|TRBJ2-3
CASSQTDLGTDTQYF
TGTGCCAGCAGCCAAACGGACCTCGGCACAGATACGCAGTATTTT
>TRBV7-8|.|few|TRBJ2-3
CASSQTGGSTDTQYF
TGTGCCAGCAGCCAGACGGGCGGGAGCACAGATACGCAGTATTTT
>TRBV9|TRBD2|.|TRBJ2-3
CASSERGTQYF
TGTGCCAGCAGCGAGCGGGGTACGCAGTATTTT
>TRBV19|TRBD2|.|TRBJ2-1
CASSRAGGPYNEQFF
TGTGCCAGTAGTAGGGCGGGAGGGCCGTACAATGAGCAGTTCTTC
>TRBV29-1|.|.|TRBJ1-1
CSVGGGPTEAFF
TGCAGCGTTGGGGGGGGGCCCACTGAAGCTTTCTTT
>TRBV14|.|.|TRBJ2-1
CASSQDLRPTYNEQFF
TGTGCCAGCAGCCAAGATCTGAGACCAACCTACAATGAGCAGTTCTTC
>TRBV7-2|.|.|TRBJ1-5
CASSFGAVSNQPQHF
TGTGCCAGCAGCTTTGGGGCAGTAAGCAATCAGCCCCAGCATTTT
>TRBV9|.|.|TRBJ1-1
CASSVGGWNTEAFF
TGTGCCAGCAGCGTCGGGGGGTGGAACACTGAAGCTTTCTTT
>TRBV5-1|.|.|TRBJ2-7
CASSYGTEKYEQYF
TGCGCCAGCAGCTACGGGACGGAAAAATACGAGCAGTACTTC
>TRBV9|.|.|TRBJ2-2
CASSVVLGELFF
TGTGCCAGCAGCGTAGTTCTTGGGGAGCTGTTTTTT
>TRBV5-5|.|.|TRBJ1-3
CASSLIRASSGNTIYF
TGTGCCAGCAGCCTGATTAGGGCTAGCTCTGGAAACACCATATATTTT
>TRBV11-3|TRBD2|.|TRBJ2-2
CASSSLEAGPNTGELFF
TGTGCCAGCAGCTCCCTCGAAGCGGGGCCGAACACCGGGGAGCTGTTTTTT
>TRBV7-9|.|.|TRBJ1-4
CASSPMPGEGPEEKLFF
TGTGCCAGCAGCCCTATGCCCGGGGAGGGGCCTGAGGAAAAACTGTTTTTT